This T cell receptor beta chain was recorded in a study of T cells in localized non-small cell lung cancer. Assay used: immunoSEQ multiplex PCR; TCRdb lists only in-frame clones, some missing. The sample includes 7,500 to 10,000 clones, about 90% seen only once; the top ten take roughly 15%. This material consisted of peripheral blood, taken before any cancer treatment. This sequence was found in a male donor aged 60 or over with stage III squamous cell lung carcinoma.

The CDR3 spells CASSNPGGTNTEAFF. CDR3 nucleotides: TGTGCCAGTAGTAACCCAGGGGGCACGAACACTGAAGCTTTCTTT. The V call is TRBV19, the J call TRBJ1-1; TRBD1 agrees at 8 bases. The germline CDR1 and CDR2 sequences are LNHDA and SQIVND (reference sequence). The CDR3 covers 15 residues. The junction had 5 bases not matched to a gene; V was cut back by 4 bases and J by 1 base. Together with reference TRBV19 and TRBJ1-1, the CDR3 gives the full variable domain: DGGITQSPKYLFRKEGQNVTLSCEQNLNHDAMYWYRQDPGQGLRLIYYSQIVNDFQKGDIAEGYSVSREKKESFPLTVTSAQKNPTAFYLCASSNPGGTNTEAFFGQGTRLTVV.